One sample yielded the 24 T cell receptor beta chains listed below, sequenced in a study of CD8 T cells in ankylosing spondylitis. The study, taken as a whole, reports: A TCR beta motif of eight highly homologous variants appeared characteristic of ankylosing spondylitis blood.

TCRdb analysed the 5' RACE reads with MiXCR anew, one entry per CDR3 protein. The data contain some 800,000 distinct CDR3 sequences, 12% of them singletons. No antigen has been assigned to these receptors. Sequencing was performed on blood, either unsorted or a sorted T cell fraction (not recorded which). These receptors were collected from a male donor with ankylosing spondylitis.

The chain uses TRBV5-1 and TRBJ1-1, with 9 bases fitting TRBD1. The CDR3 spans 14 residues. Germline assignment: CDR1 SGHRS and CDR2 YFSETQ. The J segment lost 0 bases and the V segment lost 9 bases, leaving 6 bases of the junction unmatched. DNA for the CDR3: TGCGCCACCGGACAGGGGAGCCTGAACACTGAAGCTTTCTTT. Translating it yields CATGQGSLNTEAFF. Using reference TRBV5-1 and TRBJ1-1 for the parts outside the CDR3, the full variable domain is KAGVTQTPRYLIKTRGQQVTLSCSPISGHRSVSWYQQTPGQGLQFLFEYFSETQRNKGNFPGRFSGRQFSNSRSEMNVSTLELGDSALYLCATGQGSLNTEAFFGQGTRLTVV.

This clonotype was found many times. The gene calls are TRBV12-3 or TRBV12-4 and TRBJ2-5, with D perhaps assigned TRBD1 or TRBD2 (5 bases each). This CDR3 region has 12 residues. V was clipped by 0 bases and J by 7 bases, with 6 bases between them. The CDR3 is CASSLARGTQYF. The DNA for the CDR3 is TGTGCCAGCAGTTTAGCGAGGGGGACCCAGTACTTC.

As for this clonotype: A single base separates this from a much larger clone, so it may be a read error. The V and J genes are TRBV10-3 and TRBJ2-7, with 7 bases that match TRBD1. J gave up 8 bases and V 6 bases, and 7 bases lay outside the gene matches. Germline CDR1 reads ENHRY; CDR2 reads SYGVKD. The CDR3 has 12 residues. The CDR3 region is CAIRTGRRKQYF. The CDR3 nucleotides are TGTGCCATCAGGACAGGGCGCCGCAAGCAGTACTTC.

The sample holds a few counts of this clonotype. The rearrangement joins TRBV19 to TRBJ1-1; weak D call: TRBD1 (6 bases). The CDR3 has 13 residues. Trimming removed 8 bases at V and 0 bases at J, with 10 bases between. Germline V gene sequence: CDR1 LNHDA, CDR2 SQIVND (reference sequence). As DNA, the CDR3 is TGTGCCAGTCGGGACACCCTGAACACTGAAGCTTTCTTT. It encodes CASRDTLNTEAFF.

This clonotype has just a few counts. The chain carries TRBV7-2 and TRBJ1-1, with 9 nucleotides matching TRBD1. The CDR3 length is 17 residues. V gave up 7 bases and J gave up 1 base; unmatched junction bases: 13. The germline V gene has CDR1 SGHTA and CDR2 FQGNSA. Here the CDR3 reads CASTAVGTGRWNTEAFF. The CDR3 coding sequence is TGTGCCAGCACCGCGGTTGGGACAGGGAGGTGGAACACTGAAGCTTTCTTT.

As regards this clonotype: A much larger clone differs from this one at a single base, so this may be a read error. The V gene is TRBV29-1, the J gene TRBJ1-4; D might be TRBD1 (5 bases). The CDR3 has 13 residues. The germline V gene has CDR1 SQVTM and CDR2 ANQGSEA. The CDR3 loop is CSVASSQGENLFF. CDR3 bases: TGCAGCGTTGCGAGCTCTCAGGGTGAAAACCTGTTTTTT.

This clonotype has a single count. With a much larger clone just one base away, this may be a read error. The J gene is TRBJ2-1, the V gene TRBV7-9; 9 bases are a match to TRBD2. The CDR3 totals 15 residues. V lost 0 bases, J lost 7 bases, and 4 bases stayed unmatched. Germline V gene sequence: CDR1 SEHNR, CDR2 FQNEAQ (reference sequence). This chain's CDR3 is CASSLASGSLNEQFF. CDR3 bases: TGTGCCAGCAGCTTAGCTAGCGGGAGTTTGAATGAGCAGTTCTTC.

This clonotype was observed a few times. This chain connects TRBV6-1 to TRBJ1-2; TRBD1 matches at 8 bases. The CDR3 sequence is 14 residues long. Losses at the gene ends were 8 bases for V and 5 bases for J; bases not matched to a gene: 10. The V gene's germline CDR1 is MNHNS and CDR2 SASEGT. CDR3 in amino acids: CASRATGANYGYTF. The CDR3 DNA follows: TGTGCCAGCCGAGCGACAGGGGCCAATTATGGCTACACCTTC.

Only a few counts were recorded for this clonotype. The chain uses TRBV28 and TRBJ1-3; TRBD1 might be the D (5 bases). CDR3 length equals 14 residues. Germline CDR1 MDHEN, CDR2 SYDVKM. V lost 7 bases, J lost 0 bases, and 10 bases lay in between. The CDR3 nucleotides are TGTGCCAGCATCACAGGCTCCTCTGGAAACACCATATATTTT. Translating it yields CASITGSSGNTIYF.

This clonotype has a handful of counts. V gene TRBV10-3 combines with J gene TRBJ2-7; TRBD2 agrees at 11 bases. CDR3 size: 16 residues. With V trimmed by 2 bases and J by 3 bases, 6 bases remained unmatched. Looked up from germline, CDR1 is ENHRY and CDR2 is SYGVKD. The CDR3 reads CAISEPTSGGFYEQYF. The CDR3 region has the DNA TGTGCCATCAGTGAGCCTACTAGCGGGGGCTTCTACGAGCAGTACTTC.

V and J are TRBV29-1 and TRBJ2-5; D is perhaps TRBD1 (6 bases). CDR1 SQVTM and CDR2 ANQGSEA come from the germline V gene. This CDR3 is built from 13 residues. The V end was cut by 4 bases, the J end by 1 base, with 10 bases between. CDR3 bases: TGCAGCGTTGTATGGGGGCCCCAAGAGACCCAGTACTTC. Its protein product is CSVVWGPQETQYF.

The rearrangement links TRBV10-3 to TRBJ2-2; 7 positions agree with TRBD1. This CDR3 is 15 amino acids long. V lost 6 bases and J lost 0; bases outside the gene matches: 4. Germline values: CDR1 ENHRY, CDR2 SYGVKD. The DNA of the CDR3 is TGTGCCATCAGCCGGGACAGTGCGAACACCGGGGAGCTGTTTTTT. Its translation: CAISRDSANTGELFF.

This clonotype appeared a few times. The chain combines TRBV12-3 or TRBV12-4 with TRBJ2-1; TRBD2 is a possible D gene (6 bases). Between the trimmed V and J ends, which lost 2 bases and 10 bases, there was a span of 15 bases. This CDR3 contains 14 residues. The CDR3 sequence: CASSLIAVIREQFF. CDR3 DNA: TGTGCCAGCAGTTTAATAGCGGTTATAAGGGAGCAGTTCTTC.

The chain carries TRBV19 and TRBJ2-7; the D call may be TRBD1 or TRBD2 (5 bases each). V dropped 11 bases and J dropped 3 bases, with 14 bases sitting between them. CDR3 size: 12 residues. CDR1 LNHDA and CDR2 SQIVND come from the germline V gene (reference sequence). The CDR3 here is CAPPGPHYEQYF. CDR3 bases: TGTGCCCCTCCGGGACCCCACTACGAGCAGTACTTC.

V and J are TRBV20-1 and TRBJ1-1; TRBD1 is a possible D gene (6 bases). V shed 4 bases and J shed 4 bases, with 13 bases lying between them. Per germline, CDR1 DFQATT and CDR2 SNEGSKA (reference sequence). This CDR3 contains 13 residues. CDR3 in amino acids: CSANRVRGTEAFF. In nucleotides, the CDR3 is TGCAGTGCTAACAGGGTTAGGGGCACTGAAGCTTTCTTT.

This clonotype came up many times. The genes are TRBV10-3 and TRBJ2-1, with 11 bases fitting TRBD2. Germline V gives CDR1 ENHRY, CDR2 SYGVKD. V was clipped by 2 bases and J by 10 bases; unmatched bases: 7. This CDR3 is built from 15 residues. Written as DNA, the CDR3 is TGTGCCATCAGTGAGGTTAGCGGGGGGGCTAAGGAGCAGTTCTTC. Its protein is CAISEVSGGAKEQFF.

The chain employs TRBV7-8 and TRBJ1-6; D is unresolved. The CDR3 consists of 13 residues. Looked up from germline, CDR1 is SGHVS and CDR2 is FQNEAQ. V shed 10 bases and J shed 9 bases, with 16 bases lying between them. CDR3 nucleotide sequence: TGTGCCACCAAAAGGCGAGGAGGTTCACCCCTCCACTTT. It is translated as CATKRRGGSPLHF. Based on the CDR3 plus reference TRBV7-8 and TRBJ1-6, the full variable domain is GAGVSQSPRYKVAKRGQDVALRCDPISGHVSLFWYQQALGQGPEFLTYFQNEAQLDKSGLPSDRFFAERPEGSVSTLKIQRTQQEDSAVYLCATKRRGGSPLHFGNGTRLTVT.

V is TRBV5-6 and J is TRBJ2-1, with D possibly called TRBD1 or TRBD2 (5 bases each). Trimming removed 4 bases at V and 0 bases at J, with 14 bases between. The CDR3 is 16 amino acids. Germline CDR1 and CDR2: SGHDT and YYEEEE. The CDR3 protein is CASSEGPGGSYNEQFF. In DNA, the CDR3 is TGTGCCAGCAGCGAAGGACCTGGGGGCTCCTACAATGAGCAGTTCTTC. The variable domain in full, with the rest retrieved from reference TRBV5-6 and TRBJ2-1, is DAGVTQSPTHLIKTRGQQVTLRCSPKSGHDTVSWYQQALGQGPQFIFQYYEEEERQRGNFPDRFSGHQFPNYSSELNVNALLLGDSALYLCASSEGPGGSYNEQFFGPGTRLTVL.

In its sample, this clonotype was seen a few times. The chain links TRBV20-1 to TRBJ2-5; 7 bases agree with TRBD2. V shed 6 bases and J 5 bases; nucleotides not matched to a gene: 15. CDR1 is DFQATT and CDR2 is SNEGSKA in the germline V gene (reference sequence). The CDR3 sequence is 15 residues long. CDR3 nucleotide sequence: TGCAGTGCAATCCCCAGGGACTACTTGTCGGAGACCCAGTACTTC. Amino acids: CSAIPRDYLSETQYF.

In this sample, this clonotype turned up many times. The rearrangement uses TRBV5-1 and TRBJ1-1; perhaps TRBD1 as D (5 bases). This CDR3 has 12 amino acids. Germline V gene lookup returns CDR1 SGHRS and CDR2 YFSETQ. Trimming stripped 4 bases from V and 7 bases from J, with 11 bases between. CDR3 sequence reads: CASSLGTDEAFF. The CDR3 DNA sequence: TGCGCCAGCAGCCTAGGGACGGATGAAGCTTTCTTT.

The sample holds a few counts of this clonotype. The V call is TRBV9, the J call TRBJ1-1; D remains ambiguous. This CDR3 is 14 amino acids long. V lost 0 bases and J lost 5, with 11 bases in between. The germline V gene has CDR1 SGDLS and CDR2 YYNGEE. Here the CDR3 reads CASSVVSSGTEAFF. DNA of the CDR3: TGTGCCAGCAGCGTAGTGTCGAGCGGAACTGAAGCTTTCTTT.

The chain has TRBV6-1 and TRBJ1-5; D is ambiguous. Germline lookup yields CDR1 MNHNS and CDR2 SASEGT. There are 17 residues in the CDR3. V lost 5 bases to trimming and J lost 4 bases, with 21 bases between them. The CDR3 region is CASSPTKRARLNQPQHF. The CDR3 region has the DNA TGTGCCAGCAGTCCAACGAAGAGAGCTAGGTTAAATCAGCCCCAGCATTTT.

DNA for the CDR3: TGTGCCAGTAGTCGGGACAGCACTACGAACACTGAAGCTTTCTTT. As protein: CASSRDSTTNTEAFF. The chain couples TRBV19 to TRBJ1-1, with 7 bases aligning to TRBD1. This CDR3 is built from 15 residues. CDR1 and CDR2 from the germline V gene are LNHDA and SQIVND (reference sequence). The junction had 7 bases not matched to a gene; V was cut back by 5 bases and J by 1 base.

In its sample, this clonotype was seen many times. The rearrangement uses TRBV6-1 and TRBJ2-1; 8 positions agree with TRBD2. CDR3 length equals 15 residues. CDR1 MNHNS and CDR2 SASEGT come from the germline V gene. Trimming took 6 bases from V and 0 from J; bases not matched to a gene: 4. This chain's CDR3 is CASSSGTSSYNEQFF. In DNA, the CDR3 is TGTGCCAGCAGCAGCGGGACTAGCTCCTACAATGAGCAGTTCTTC.